The 19 T cell receptor beta chains below were found in one sample sequenced in a study of CD8 T cells in Susac syndrome. Reverse transcription of roughly 0.5 to 1 ug RNA was carried out with random hexamers. MiXCR, run by TCRdb on the immunoSEQ multiplex PCR reads, gives a single entry per CDR3 protein. Of roughly 100,000 distinct CDR3 sequences listed, about 96% are singletons. The sequenced sample consisted of CD8+ T cells from PBMCs. The receptors stem from a human donor with Susac syndrome.

This clonotype was seen just once. The J gene is TRBJ2-7, the V gene TRBV20-1, with D uncertain. The V end lost 6 bases, the J end lost 4 bases, and 13 bases lay between the germline ends. The CDR3 contains 12 residues. The germline V gene encodes CDR1 DFQATT and CDR2 SNEGSKA (reference sequence). As DNA, the CDR3 is TGCAGTGCCGAACCTTCCGGGTACGAGCAGTACTTC. This codes for CSAEPSGYEQYF.

The gene calls are TRBV19 and TRBJ2-5; a weak D match, TRBD1 (6 bases). Germline V gene data show CDR1 as LNHDA and CDR2 as SQIVND (reference sequence). The V end lost 4 bases, the J end lost 2 bases, and 8 bases lay between the germline ends. This CDR3 is built from 13 residues. The CDR3 sequence is CASSRTEQETQYF. CDR3 bases: TGTGCCAGTAGTAGGACAGAGCAAGAGACCCAGTACTTC.

The chain uses TRBV4-3 and TRBJ2-2; TRBD1 aligns across 10 bases. This CDR3 contains 18 residues. V trimming: 0 bases; J trimming: 3 bases; junction bases outside the gene matches: 7. Germline V lookup: CDR1 LGHNA, CDR2 YSLEER. The CDR3 coding sequence is TGCGCCAGCAGCCAAGAACCGTTAGGGACAGGGGACACCGGGGAGCTGTTTTTT. The encoded protein is CASSQEPLGTGDTGELFF.

This chain joins TRBV6-6 and TRBJ1-2; TRBD1 aligns across 8 bases. Trimming cost V 2 bases and J 6 bases; bases outside gene matches: 5. The length of the CDR3 is 14 residues. Germline V lookup: CDR1 MNHNY, CDR2 SVGAGI (reference sequence). Here the CDR3 reads CASSYHPGQDGYTF. The CDR3 region has the DNA TGTGCCAGCAGTTACCATCCGGGACAGGATGGCTACACCTTC.

The rearrangement links TRBV9 to TRBJ2-5; D gene ambiguous. This CDR3 comprises 12 residues. V was cut by 0 bases and J by 1 base, with 1 base left in between. Germline V CDR1 and CDR2: SGDLS, YYNGEE. The CDR3 DNA reads as TGTGCCAGCAGCGTAGTCCAAGAGACCCAGTACTTC. It specifies CASSVVQETQYF.

J is TRBJ2-7 and V is TRBV4-3, with unresolved D. This CDR3 contains 15 residues. V was shortened by 0 bases and J by 0 bases, with 9 bases between the two germline ends. Germline loops: CDR1 LGHNA, CDR2 YSLEER. The CDR3 loop reads CASSQDPSHSYEQYF. The CDR3 DNA follows: TGCGCCAGCAGCCAAGATCCAAGTCACTCCTACGAGCAGTACTTC.

This rearrangement joins TRBV7-9 to TRBJ2-7; tentative D call: TRBD2 (5 bases). This CDR3 region has 12 residues. Per germline, CDR1 SEHNR and CDR2 FQNEAQ (reference sequence). Trimming cost V 8 bases and J 7 bases, with 15 bases left between them. The CDR3 reads CASGQPSGEQYF. The CDR3 nucleotides read TGTGCCAGCGGCCAACCGTCGGGGGAGCAGTACTTC.

The J gene is TRBJ1-2, the V gene TRBV6-5, with TRBD1 identical over 8 bases. V lost 6 bases to trimming and J lost 7 bases; unmatched junction nucleotides: 7. This CDR3 is built from 13 residues. Germline CDR1 MNHEY, CDR2 SVGAGI. The CDR3 is CASSWTGFGGYTF. CDR3 coding DNA: TGTGCCAGCAGCTGGACAGGGTTTGGTGGCTACACCTTC.

This sequence joins TRBV10-2 and TRBJ2-1; D unresolved. The germline gives CDR1 WSHSY, CDR2 SAAADI. The CDR3 is 12 residues long. Trimming cost V 2 bases and J 8 bases, with 7 bases left between them. The CDR3 sequence: CASSETAHEQFF. The CDR3 nucleotides are TGCGCCAGCAGTGAGACAGCCCATGAGCAGTTCTTC.

The gene calls are TRBV12-3 or TRBV12-4 and TRBJ2-6; D is ambiguous. Trimming removed 6 bases from V and 0 bases from J, with 6 bases in between. CDR3 length: 14 residues. The CDR3: CASRRASGANVLTF. CDR3 bases: TGTGCCAGCAGAAGAGCCTCTGGGGCCAACGTCCTGACTTTC.

CDR3 protein: CAWRDTGPGQGTDTQYF. CDR3 in DNA: TGTGCCTGGAGGGATACGGGGCCGGGACAGGGCACAGATACGCAGTATTTT. The chain couples TRBV30 to TRBJ2-3; TRBD1 matches at 8 bases. V trimming: 3 bases; J trimming: 1 base; junction bases outside the gene matches: 12. Germline CDR1 GTSNPN, CDR2 SVGIG (reference sequence). The CDR3 is 17 amino acids.

The chain links TRBV5-1 to TRBJ1-2; D possibly corresponds to TRBD1 (5 bases). Between the trimmed V and J ends, which lost 4 bases and 2 bases, there was a span of 18 bases. This CDR3 is 16 amino acids long. Germline CDR1 reads SGHRS; CDR2 reads YFSETQ. The CDR3 bases are TGCGCCAGCAGCGCTGCCTTAGGGGAGGGGAACTATGGCTACACCTTC. Translating gives CASSAALGEGNYGYTF.

The chain links TRBV12-5 to TRBJ2-7; the D is unclear. V dropped 2 bases and J dropped 3 bases, with 5 bases sitting between them. Germline V CDR1 and CDR2: LGHNT, FRNRAP. The CDR3 runs to 12 residues. CDR3 sequence reads: CASGLTDYEQYF. The CDR3 DNA reads TGTGCTAGTGGTTTGACCGACTACGAGCAGTACTTC.

The chain is built from TRBV29-1 and TRBJ1-3, with unresolved D. Trimming removed 4 bases from V and 1 base from J, with 8 bases in between. CDR3 size: 13 residues. The germline V gene has CDR1 SQVTM and CDR2 ANQGSEA. The CDR3 DNA reads TGCAGCGTTGCCCAAGGGTCTGGAAACACCATATATTTT. It codes for CSVAQGSGNTIYF.

This chain connects TRBV3-1 to TRBJ1-2, with 9 bases aligning to TRBD1. V gave up 1 base and J gave up 4 bases; unmatched junction bases: 1. Looked up from germline, CDR1 is LGHDT and CDR2 is YNNKEL (reference sequence). The length of the CDR3 is 14 residues. The CDR3 here is CASSQAQGAYGYTF. DNA of the CDR3: TGTGCCAGCAGCCAAGCACAGGGGGCCTATGGCTACACCTTC.

V is TRBV6-2 or TRBV6-3 and J is TRBJ1-5; D gene uncertain. V was trimmed by 6 bases and J by 5 bases, leaving 11 bases between them. This CDR3 region has 13 residues. Germline loops: CDR1 MNHEY, CDR2 SVGEGT. DNA of the CDR3: TGTGCCAGCAGCGCGGCAGCTTATCAGCCCCAGCATTTT. This translates into CASSAAAYQPQHF.

V usage is TRBV5-1 and J usage is TRBJ2-5; D is unclear. Trimming removed 3 bases from V and 1 base from J, with 7 bases in between. CDR1 is SGHRS, CDR2 YFSETQ, per germline. The CDR3 contains 13 residues. The CDR3 here is CASSSGSQETQYF. The CDR3 DNA follows: TGCGCCAGCAGCTCGGGTTCCCAAGAGACCCAGTACTTC. The full variable domain, completed using reference TRBV5-1 and TRBJ2-5, is KAGVTQTPRYLIKTRGQQVTLSCSPISGHRSVSWYQQTPGQGLQFLFEYFSETQRNKGNFPGRFSGRQFSNSRSEMNVSTLELGDSALYLCASSSGSQETQYFGPGTRLLVL.

The gene calls are TRBV9 and TRBJ1-1, with 9 bases identical to TRBD1. Germline CDR1 and CDR2: SGDLS and YYNGEE. With V trimmed by 3 bases and J by 0 bases, 3 bases remained unmatched. This CDR3 contains 15 residues. CDR3 sequence: CASSARDRVNTEAFF. CDR3 nucleotide sequence: TGTGCCAGCAGCGCCCGGGACAGGGTGAACACTGAAGCTTTCTTT.

V usage is TRBV13 and J usage is TRBJ1-2, with TRBD1 matching 7 bases. Trimming cost V 5 bases and J 1 base; bases outside gene matches: 4. CDR1 PRHDT and CDR2 FYEKMQ come from the germline V gene (reference sequence). This CDR3 is 14 amino acids long. The CDR3 DNA follows: TGTGCCAGCAGCCCGGGACAGTTTAACTATGGCTACACCTTC. Protein product: CASSPGQFNYGYTF.